The 21 T cell receptor beta chains listed next were all sequenced from one sample in a study of response to subunit inactivated influenza vaccine. Using its own MiXCR run on the RT-PCR reads, TCRdb lists one record per CDR3 protein. The table includes hundreds of thousands of distinct CDR3 sequences, 12% detected once. Sequenced material: PBMCs from blood, taken on the day of vaccination. These receptors came from a man aged 45 to 65 who received an inactivated influenza vaccine.

This clonotype was seen a handful of times. V is TRBV12-3 or TRBV12-4 and J is TRBJ1-4, with D hard to call. V shed 4 bases and J shed 10 bases, with 7 bases lying between them. The CDR3 covers 11 residues. The CDR3 is CASSSRGKLFF. Written as DNA, the CDR3 is TGTGCCAGCAGTTCCCGAGGAAAACTGTTTTTT.

The table lists this clonotype with many counts. The chain joins TRBV12-3 or TRBV12-4 to TRBJ2-6, with TRBD1 matching over 10 bases. Losses at the gene ends were 7 bases for V and 2 bases for J; bases not matched to a gene: 5. The CDR3 extends over 16 amino acids. The DNA of the CDR3 is TGTGCCAGCACCCGGGACAGGGGAACTGGGGCCAACGTCCTGACTTTC. Its translation: CASTRDRGTGANVLTF.

J is TRBJ1-1 and V is TRBV7-2, with a possible D match to TRBD1 (6 bases). The CDR3 is made up of 13 amino acids. The germline V and J ends were trimmed by 1 base and 7 bases, with 10 bases remaining between them. Germline loops: CDR1 SGHTA, CDR2 FQGNSA. The CDR3 DNA is TGTGCCAGCAGCTTAGGAGGGGGAAGTGAAGCTTTCTTT. Protein: CASSLGGGSEAFF.

A single count supports this clonotype. The rearrangement joins TRBV5-1 to TRBJ2-3; a weak D match, TRBD2 (6 bases). The V and J ends lost 4 bases and 3 bases respectively, with 15 bases between them. The CDR3 runs to 15 residues. From germline, CDR1 is SGHRS and CDR2 YFSETQ. CDR3 nucleotides: TGCGCCAGCAGCGGCACGGGGGAAGGGACAGATACGCAGTATTTT. Its protein product is CASSGTGEGTDTQYF.

This clonotype was seen a handful of times. This chain joins TRBV6-1 and TRBJ2-7, with TRBD1 as a possible D gene (6 bases). CDR3 length: 14 residues. Trimming left V 5 bases short and J 1 base short, with 12 bases between. Germline CDR1 is MNHNS and CDR2 is SASEGT. The CDR3 here is CASSKTGHSYEQYF. CDR3 sequence (DNA): TGTGCCAGCAGTAAAACGGGACATTCCTACGAGCAGTACTTC.

The chain combines TRBV2 with TRBJ2-1; 8 nucleotides align to TRBD2. Losses at the gene ends were 2 bases for V and 3 bases for J; bases not matched to a gene: 6. The CDR3 has 16 amino acids. CDR1 and CDR2 from the germline V gene are SNHLY and FYNNEI. The CDR3 loop is CASSESREVNYNEQFF. DNA of the CDR3: TGTGCCAGCAGTGAATCGCGGGAGGTCAACTACAATGAGCAGTTCTTC.

The V gene is TRBV19, the J gene TRBJ2-7; TRBD1 matches at 11 bases. The germline gives CDR1 LNHDA, CDR2 SQIVND (reference sequence). CDR3 size: 12 residues. Unmatched junction bases numbered 5, after V lost 9 bases and J lost 7 bases. CDR3 sequence (DNA): TGTGCCAGCCGGGACAGGGGGTGGGAGCAGTACTTC. Amino acids: CASRDRGWEQYF. The full variable domain, its missing parts supplied by reference TRBV19 and TRBJ2-7, is DGGITQSPKYLFRKEGQNVTLSCEQNLNHDAMYWYRQDPGQGLRLIYYSQIVNDFQKGDIAEGYSVSREKKESFPLTVTSAQKNPTAFYLCASRDRGWEQYFGPGTRLTVT.

Regarding this clonotype: A read error may produce the germline difference seen at one junction end. The rearrangement uses TRBV7-7 and TRBJ2-7, with D maybe TRBD2 (6 bases). From germline, CDR1 is SSHAT and CDR2 FNYEAQ (reference sequence). There are 16 residues in the CDR3. In DNA form, the CDR3 reads TGTGCTAGCAGCGGGCCGCCCCAAAGTGGCCCCTACGAGCAGTACTTC. Its protein is CASSGPPQSGPYEQYF.

This clonotype was found many times. The chain recombines TRBV5-5 with TRBJ1-1, with unresolved D. The ends were cut back, 0 bases at V and 2 bases at J, with 8 bases in the middle. The V gene's germline CDR1 is SGHKS and CDR2 YYEKEE (reference sequence). This CDR3 contains 14 residues. CDR3 sequence: CASSLGFSNTEAFF. For the CDR3, the DNA is TGTGCCAGCAGCTTGGGGTTTTCTAACACTGAAGCTTTCTTT. The entire variable domain, with the rest obtained from reference TRBV5-5 and TRBJ1-1, is as follows: DAGVTQSPTHLIKTRGQQVTLRCSPISGHKSVSWYQQVLGQGPQFIFQYYEKEERGRGNFPDRFSARQFPNYSSELNVNALLLGDSALYLCASSLGFSNTEAFFGQGTRLTVV.

This clonotype occurred a few times. The CDR3 reads CASSPKYWGRPDYNEQFF. The DNA of the CDR3 is TGTGCCAGCAGTCCAAAGTATTGGGGCAGACCGGACTACAATGAGCAGTTCTTC. The gene calls are TRBV27 and TRBJ2-1; D is perhaps TRBD1 (5 bases). Germline V gene sequence: CDR1 MNHEY, CDR2 SMNVEV (reference sequence). Trimming removed 5 bases at V and 3 bases at J, with 23 bases between. This CDR3 has 18 amino acids.

This clonotype appeared many times. This CDR3 fails to terminate in the conserved phenylalanine or tryptophan, so it likely reflects a read error. The DNA is omitted, as the CDR3 cannot be located on it reliably, and the CDR3 follows TCRdb's listing. V is TRBV2 and J is TRBJ1-2; TRBD1 was called by the table and not checked on the DNA. CDR1 is SNHLY, CDR2 FYNNEI, per germline. A total of 10 residues make up the CDR3, ends included. CDR3 protein: CANLIGGTLS.

This clonotype was counted only a few times. V is TRBV6-2 or TRBV6-3 and J is TRBJ1-5; D ambiguous. Germline V lookup: CDR1 MNHEY, CDR2 SVGEGT. The germline V and J ends were trimmed by 1 base and 2 bases, with 9 bases remaining between them. This CDR3 is built from 15 residues. CDR3 nucleotides: TGTGCCAGCAGTTACTACCCGGACGGCAATCAGCCCCAGCATTTT. Encoded protein: CASSYYPDGNQPQHF.

With regard to this clonotype: A much bigger clone sits one base away, suggesting this may be a read error. V gene TRBV10-3 combines with J gene TRBJ2-7; tentatively, D is TRBD2 (6 bases). Germline CDR1 and CDR2: ENHRY and SYGVKD. The CDR3 loop spans 13 amino acids. DNA of the CDR3: TGTGCCATCGGACGGGAGTTCTCCTACGAGCTGTACTTC. It translates to CAIGREFSYELYF.

V usage is TRBV9 and J usage is TRBJ2-5; a weak D match, TRBD1 (5 bases). Trimming took 1 base from V and 4 from J, leaving 11 bases between them. Germline V gene lookup returns CDR1 SGDLS and CDR2 YYNGEE. The CDR3 spans 14 residues. CDR3 in DNA: TGTGCCAGCAGCGTAACAGTGGGGCGAGAGACCCAGTACTTC. It yields the protein CASSVTVGRETQYF. The variable domain in full, completed from reference TRBV9 and TRBJ2-5, reads DSGVTQTPKHLITATGQRVTLRCSPRSGDLSVYWYQQSLDQGLQFLIQYYNGEERAKGNILERFSAQQFPDLHSELNLSSLELGDSALYFCASSVTVGRETQYFGPGTRLLVL.

This clonotype was seen a few times. V gene TRBV7-9 combines with J gene TRBJ2-7; D is unresolved. Germline V gene sequence: CDR1 SEHNR, CDR2 FQNEAQ (reference sequence). Trimming took 5 bases from V and 5 from J, leaving 13 bases between them. The CDR3 is 13 residues long. DNA for the CDR3: TGTGCCAGCAGCCAAGCAACGCTAGACGAGCAGTACTTC. Translated: CASSQATLDEQYF.

As for this clonotype: An end of the junction does not agree with germline; a read error may underlie this. The rearrangement links TRBV20-1 to TRBJ2-1; the match to TRBD2 covers 13 bases. From germline, CDR1 is DFQATT and CDR2 SNEGSKA (reference sequence). This CDR3 comprises 14 residues. The CDR3 region is CGARTSGSHNEQFF. The DNA of the CDR3 is TGCGGTGCCCGGACTAGCGGGAGCCACAATGAGCAGTTCTTC.

The chain is built from TRBV29-1 and TRBJ2-7; 9 bases are shared with TRBD1. CDR3 length: 16 amino acids. The germline V gene has CDR1 SQVTM and CDR2 ANQGSEA. Trimming cost V 3 bases and J 0 bases; bases outside gene matches: 9. In DNA, the CDR3 is TGCAGCGTTGAGGCTGTGAAGACAGGGGGCTCCTACGAGCAGTACTTC. It translates to CSVEAVKTGGSYEQYF.

In this sample, this clonotype turned up a few times. The V call is TRBV6-1, the J call TRBJ1-2, with D unresolved. Trimming cost V 6 bases and J 2 bases, with 19 bases left between them. The germline V gene has CDR1 MNHNS and CDR2 SASEGT. CDR3 length: 16 residues. CDR3 sequence reads: CASSSLHSVPNYGYTF. In DNA, the CDR3 is TGTGCCAGCAGCTCTCTCCACTCGGTACCCAACTATGGCTACACCTTC.

This clonotype was picked up many times. This chain uses TRBV12-3 or TRBV12-4 with TRBJ2-5; D could derive from TRBD1 or TRBD2 (5 bases each). V gave up 3 bases and J gave up 1 base, with 9 bases separating them. The CDR3 sequence is 14 residues long. Written as DNA, the CDR3 is TGTGCCAGCAGTTTTTTGGGGACCCAAGAGACCCAGTACTTC. It codes for CASSFLGTQETQYF.

This clonotype was counted between two and nine times. This chain links TRBV24-1 with TRBJ2-1, with D perhaps matching TRBD1 or TRBD2 (7 bases each). The V end lost 0 bases, the J end lost 7 bases, and 18 bases lay between the germline ends. CDR1 is KGHDR and CDR2 is SFDVKD in the germline V gene. This CDR3 contains 17 residues. CDR3 sequence reads: CATSDLQGGIGLNEQFF. CDR3 sequence (DNA): TGTGCCACCAGTGATTTGCAGGGGGGGATTGGTTTGAATGAGCAGTTCTTC.

This clonotype has more than one count but fewer than ten. The chain joins TRBV20-1 to TRBJ2-3; 13 bases agree with TRBD2. This CDR3 has 15 residues. V lost 6 bases, J lost 6 bases, and 9 bases stayed unmatched. The germline gives CDR1 DFQATT, CDR2 SNEGSKA (reference sequence). CDR3 amino acids: CSAPTSGRTMDTQYF. Here the CDR3 DNA reads TGCAGTGCCCCGACTAGCGGGAGGACAATGGATACGCAGTATTTT.